The rows below give T cell receptor beta chains drawn from one sample of a study of immune evolution from preneoplasia to lung adenocarcinoma. Only in-frame clones appear in the TCRdb table, and some are missing; sequencing was by immunoSEQ multiplex PCR. The data hold tens of thousands of clones, with under 80% observed a single time. Source material: FFPE invasive lung adenocarcinoma tissue. These receptors were obtained from a person in their sixties with lung adenocarcinoma. CDR3s include the opening cysteine and the closing phenylalanine or tryptophan. D genes are given only for firm matches. Size tells how often a clone was seen (once, few, many) or the class of an expanded clone, and some rows leave it out.

cdr3_aa: CASSDGEASGTSQVNEQFF; cdr3_nt: TGTGCCAGCAGCGACGGAGAAGCTTCCGGGACTAGTCAGGTCAATGAGCAGTTCTTC; d_call: TRBD2; v_call: TRBV9; clone_size: -; j_call: TRBJ2-1
cdr3_aa: CASSLRRLAAKETQYF; cdr3_nt: TGCGCCAGCAGCTTGCGGCGACTAGCAGCGAAAGAGACCCAGTACTTC; d_call: TRBD2; v_call: TRBV5-1; clone_size: -; j_call: TRBJ2-5
cdr3_aa: CASSRRTSGSLFGSGANVLTF; cdr3_nt: TGTGCCAGCTCACGTCGGACTAGCGGGAGCTTGTTTGGCTCTGGGGCCAACGTCCTGACTTTC; d_call: TRBD2; v_call: TRBV18; clone_size: -; j_call: TRBJ2-6
cdr3_aa: CASSRGGGNTDTQYF; cdr3_nt: TGTGCCAGCAGCCGAGGGGGGGGAAACACAGATACGCAGTATTTT; d_call: -; v_call: TRBV7-9; clone_size: -; j_call: TRBJ2-3
cdr3_aa: CASSRATGGSEKLFF; cdr3_nt: TGTGCCAGCAGCCGAGCCACAGGGGGTTCGGAAAAACTGTTTTTT; d_call: TRBD1; v_call: TRBV7-2; clone_size: -; j_call: TRBJ1-4
cdr3_aa: CASSQGLANTDTQYF; cdr3_nt: TGCGCCAGCAGCCAGGGTCTAGCGAACACAGATACGCAGTATTTT; d_call: -; v_call: TRBV4-1; clone_size: -; j_call: TRBJ2-3
cdr3_aa: CASRGGSLIARYEQYF; cdr3_nt: TGTGCCAGCCGGGGCGGGAGCTTAATTGCCCGCTACGAGCAGTACTTC; d_call: TRBD2; v_call: TRBV28; clone_size: -; j_call: TRBJ2-7
cdr3_aa: CASSWAGELFF; cdr3_nt: TGTGCCAGCAGCTGGGCCGGGGAGCTGTTTTTT; d_call: -; v_call: TRBV11-3; clone_size: -; j_call: TRBJ2-2
cdr3_aa: CASSLDRGWTEAFF; cdr3_nt: TGTGCCAGCAGCTTAGACAGGGGGTGGACTGAAGCTTTCTTT; d_call: TRBD1; v_call: TRBV7-2; clone_size: -; j_call: TRBJ1-1
cdr3_aa: CASSKFSVGGAGELFF; cdr3_nt: TGTGCCAGCAGTAAATTCTCAGTGGGAGGAGCCGGGGAGCTGTTTTTT; d_call: -; v_call: TRBV7-2; clone_size: -; j_call: TRBJ2-2
cdr3_aa: CASSQDPAGVGYTF; cdr3_nt: TGTGCCAGCAGCCAAGACCCCGCAGGGGTTGGCTACACCTTC; d_call: -; v_call: TRBV14; clone_size: few; j_call: TRBJ1-2
cdr3_aa: CASSLKGTQYF; cdr3_nt: TGTGCCAGCAGTTTAAAGGGGACCCAGTACTTC; d_call: -; v_call: TRBV27; clone_size: -; j_call: TRBJ2-5
cdr3_aa: CASRNDIGETQYF; cdr3_nt: TGTGCCAGCAGGAATGACATCGGAGAGACCCAGTACTTC; d_call: -; v_call: TRBV2; clone_size: few; j_call: TRBJ2-5
cdr3_aa: CASSHGQGASAQYF; cdr3_nt: TGCGCCAGCAGCCACGGACAGGGGGCGAGTGCGCAGTACTTC; d_call: TRBD1; v_call: TRBV5-1; clone_size: -; j_call: TRBJ2-7
cdr3_aa: CASSLAGTGINYGYTF; cdr3_nt: TGTGCCAGCAGCTTAGCCGGGACAGGAATAAACTATGGCTACACCTTC; d_call: TRBD1; v_call: TRBV5-5; clone_size: -; j_call: TRBJ1-2
cdr3_aa: CASSLTKETQYF; cdr3_nt: TGTGCCAGCAGCTTAACAAAAGAGACCCAGTACTTC; d_call: -; v_call: TRBV7-2; clone_size: once; j_call: TRBJ2-5
cdr3_aa: CASREGLQPQHF; cdr3_nt: TGTGCCAGCAGGGAGGGGCTTCAGCCCCAGCATTTT; d_call: -; v_call: TRBV2; clone_size: once; j_call: TRBJ1-5
cdr3_aa: CASRSSGSQGNEQFF; cdr3_nt: TGTGCCAGCAGGAGTAGCGGGAGCCAGGGCAATGAGCAGTTCTTC; d_call: TRBD2; v_call: TRBV7-9; clone_size: few; j_call: TRBJ2-1
cdr3_aa: CASSWQGILNTGELFF; cdr3_nt: TGTGCCAGTAGTTGGCAGGGGATATTGAACACCGGGGAGCTGTTTTTT; d_call: -; v_call: TRBV19; clone_size: -; j_call: TRBJ2-2
cdr3_aa: CASSGETRGEQFF; cdr3_nt: TGTGCCAGCTCTGGAGAAACAAGGGGTGAGCAGTTCTTC; d_call: -; v_call: TRBV6-4; clone_size: -; j_call: TRBJ2-1
cdr3_aa: CAISYRGDEQFF; cdr3_nt: TGTGCCATCTCCTACCGGGGTGATGAGCAGTTCTTC; d_call: -; v_call: TRBV10-3; clone_size: -; j_call: TRBJ2-1
cdr3_aa: CASSFLAGGGSYEQYF; cdr3_nt: TGCGCCAGCAGCTTCCTAGCGGGAGGGGGCTCCTACGAGCAGTACTTC; d_call: TRBD2; v_call: TRBV5-1; clone_size: -; j_call: TRBJ2-7
cdr3_aa: CASSLLLGTGELFF; cdr3_nt: TGTGCCAGCAGCTTATTACTGGGGACCGGGGAGCTGTTTTTT; d_call: -; v_call: TRBV11-3; clone_size: -; j_call: TRBJ2-2
cdr3_aa: CASTSRTGETQYF; cdr3_nt: TGCGCCAGCACCTCTCGGACCGGGGAGACCCAGTACTTC; d_call: -; v_call: TRBV5-1; clone_size: -; j_call: TRBJ2-5
cdr3_aa: CASSPSQTGTLNEQFF; cdr3_nt: TGTGCCAGCTCACCGTCACAGACCGGGACCCTCAATGAGCAGTTCTTC; d_call: -; v_call: TRBV18; clone_size: -; j_call: TRBJ2-1
cdr3_aa: CASSRRTVGLATGETQYF; cdr3_nt: TGCGCCAGCAGCCGACGGACAGTCGGTTTGGCGACAGGGGAGACCCAGTACTTC; d_call: TRBD1; v_call: TRBV4-1; clone_size: -; j_call: TRBJ2-5
cdr3_aa: CASSLVGQNTEAFF; cdr3_nt: TGCGCCAGCAGCTTGGTGGGACAGAACACTGAAGCTTTCTTT; d_call: -; v_call: TRBV5-1; clone_size: -; j_call: TRBJ1-1
cdr3_aa: CASSDSRVGEQFF; cdr3_nt: TGCGCCAGCAGTGATTCCAGGGTCGGTGAGCAGTTCTTC; d_call: -; v_call: TRBV10-2; clone_size: medium-sized; j_call: TRBJ2-1
cdr3_aa: CASSLGTIETGELFF; cdr3_nt: TGTGCCAGCAGTTTAGGGACTATAGAAACCGGGGAGCTGTTTTTT; d_call: TRBD2; v_call: TRBV28; clone_size: medium-sized; j_call: TRBJ2-2
cdr3_aa: CASSFTSSTDTQYF; cdr3_nt: TGTGCCAGCAGCTTTACATCTAGCACAGATACGCAGTATTTT; d_call: -; v_call: TRBV7-2; clone_size: -; j_call: TRBJ2-3
cdr3_aa: CASSRQGGGYTF; cdr3_nt: TGTGCCAGCAGTCGACAGGGGGGGGGCTACACCTTC; d_call: TRBD1; v_call: TRBV6-5; clone_size: -; j_call: TRBJ1-2
cdr3_aa: CASSPASGTGDHNEQFF; cdr3_nt: TGTGCCAGCTCACCAGCCTCCGGGACAGGAGACCACAATGAGCAGTTCTTC; d_call: TRBD1; v_call: TRBV18; clone_size: few; j_call: TRBJ2-1
cdr3_aa: CASSFSSFGSYEQYF; cdr3_nt: TGTGCCAGCAGTTTCTCTAGCTTCGGTTCCTACGAGCAGTACTTC; d_call: -; v_call: TRBV28; clone_size: -; j_call: TRBJ2-7
cdr3_aa: CASSVEDVANTGELFF; cdr3_nt: TGTGCCAGCAGCGTAGAGGACGTCGCGAACACCGGGGAGCTGTTTTTT; d_call: -; v_call: TRBV9; clone_size: once; j_call: TRBJ2-2
cdr3_aa: CASSRPNTETFF; cdr3_nt: TGTGCCAGCTCGAGGCCCAACACTGAAACTTTCTTT; d_call: -; v_call: TRBV18; clone_size: -; j_call: TRBJ1-1
cdr3_aa: CASSVGLAGEPKRNEQFF; cdr3_nt: TGTGCCAGCAGCGTAGGACTAGCGGGAGAACCAAAGAGGAATGAGCAGTTCTTC; d_call: TRBD2; v_call: TRBV9; clone_size: -; j_call: TRBJ2-1
cdr3_aa: CSVNSAAGELFF; cdr3_nt: TGCAGCGTTAATAGCGCGGCCGGGGAGCTGTTTTTT; d_call: -; v_call: TRBV29-1; clone_size: -; j_call: TRBJ2-2
cdr3_aa: CASRNRYNEQFF; cdr3_nt: TGTGCCAGCAGAAACAGGTACAATGAGCAGTTCTTC; d_call: -; v_call: TRBV6-5; clone_size: few; j_call: TRBJ2-1
cdr3_aa: CASSGTGLGYEQYF; cdr3_nt: TGTGCCAGCAGCGGGACAGGGTTGGGCTACGAGCAGTACTTC; d_call: TRBD1; v_call: TRBV28; clone_size: -; j_call: TRBJ2-7
cdr3_aa: CASQGVTGSNTGELFF; cdr3_nt: TGTGCCAGCCAAGGGGTAACAGGTTCGAACACCGGGGAGCTGTTTTTT; d_call: -; v_call: TRBV27; clone_size: -; j_call: TRBJ2-2
cdr3_aa: CASSINTAGELFF; cdr3_nt: TGTGCCAGTAGTATCAATACGGCCGGGGAGCTGTTTTTT; d_call: -; v_call: TRBV19; clone_size: -; j_call: TRBJ2-2
cdr3_aa: CASSEFVRQPQHF; cdr3_nt: TGTGCCAGCAGTGAATTTGTTCGCCAGCCCCAGCATTTT; d_call: -; v_call: TRBV6-1; clone_size: -; j_call: TRBJ1-5
cdr3_aa: CATSREVAGGQETQYF; cdr3_nt: TGTGCCACCAGCAGAGAGGTAGCGGGAGGGCAAGAGACCCAGTACTTC; d_call: TRBD2; v_call: TRBV15; clone_size: -; j_call: TRBJ2-5
cdr3_aa: CASRLSSYNEQFF; cdr3_nt: TGTGCCAGCAGACTGAGCTCCTACAATGAGCAGTTCTTC; d_call: -; v_call: TRBV6-5; clone_size: once; j_call: TRBJ2-1
cdr3_aa: CASSEGHSIKETQYF; cdr3_nt: TGCGCCAGCAGCGAGGGACACTCAATAAAAGAGACCCAGTACTTC; d_call: -; v_call: TRBV5-1; clone_size: -; j_call: TRBJ2-5
cdr3_aa: CAISPTGTSGRPHTDTQYF; cdr3_nt: TGTGCCATCAGTCCCACCGGGACTAGCGGGAGGCCCCACACAGATACGCAGTATTTT; d_call: TRBD2; v_call: TRBV10-3; clone_size: -; j_call: TRBJ2-3
cdr3_aa: CASRGESIGKTQYF; cdr3_nt: TGTGCCAGCCGGGGAGAGAGCATCGGGAAGACCCAGTACTTC; d_call: -; v_call: TRBV7-2; clone_size: -; j_call: TRBJ2-5
cdr3_aa: CASSPHPGGETQYF; cdr3_nt: TGTGCCAGCAGCCCCCACCCTGGAGGGGAGACCCAGTACTTC; d_call: -; v_call: TRBV9; clone_size: -; j_call: TRBJ2-5
cdr3_aa: CASSLDRQGEAFF; cdr3_nt: TGTGCCAGCAGCTTAGATCGCCAGGGGGAAGCTTTCTTT; d_call: -; v_call: TRBV11-3; clone_size: -; j_call: TRBJ1-1
cdr3_aa: CASSAQGVRSYTF; cdr3_nt: TGTGCCAGCAGCGCACAGGGGGTGAGGAGCTACACCTTC; d_call: TRBD1; v_call: TRBV11-3; clone_size: few; j_call: TRBJ1-2
cdr3_aa: CASSRRDRDTGELFF; cdr3_nt: TGTGCCAGCAGTCGCCGGGACAGGGACACCGGGGAGCTGTTTTTT; d_call: TRBD1; v_call: TRBV5-5; clone_size: -; j_call: TRBJ2-2
cdr3_aa: CASSPYTSGRGRGQYF; cdr3_nt: TGCGCCAGCAGCCCCTATACTAGTGGTCGCGGGCGGGGGCAGTACTTC; d_call: -; v_call: TRBV4-1; clone_size: -; j_call: TRBJ2-7
cdr3_aa: CASSVAGLGNEQFF; cdr3_nt: TGTGCCAGCAGCGTAGCAGGGTTGGGCAATGAGCAGTTCTTC; d_call: -; v_call: TRBV9; clone_size: -; j_call: TRBJ2-1
cdr3_aa: CASSVGGTGGYEQYF; cdr3_nt: TGTGCCAGCAGCGTAGGTGGGACAGGGGGCTACGAGCAGTACTTC; d_call: TRBD1; v_call: TRBV9; clone_size: -; j_call: TRBJ2-7
cdr3_aa: CASSLQTSNYGYTF; cdr3_nt: TGTGCCAGCAGCTTGCAGACCTCTAACTATGGCTACACCTTC; d_call: -; v_call: TRBV7-2; clone_size: -; j_call: TRBJ1-2
cdr3_aa: CASFRDSGSYEQYF; cdr3_nt: TGTGCCAGCTTCCGGGACTCCGGTAGCTACGAGCAGTACTTC; d_call: -; v_call: TRBV2; clone_size: -; j_call: TRBJ2-7
cdr3_aa: CASSQSGANTGELFF; cdr3_nt: TGCGCCAGCAGCCAGAGCGGGGCGAACACCGGGGAGCTGTTTTTT; d_call: TRBD2; v_call: TRBV5-1; clone_size: -; j_call: TRBJ2-2
cdr3_aa: CASSPGWADATNEKLFF; cdr3_nt: TGCGCCAGCAGCCCCGGCTGGGCAGATGCAACTAATGAAAAACTGTTTTTT; d_call: -; v_call: TRBV4-1; clone_size: -; j_call: TRBJ1-4
cdr3_aa: CASSPTPSGTQHGELFF; cdr3_nt: TGTGCCAGCTCACCAACCCCTAGCGGGACGCAACACGGGGAGCTGTTTTTT; d_call: TRBD2; v_call: TRBV18; clone_size: -; j_call: TRBJ2-2